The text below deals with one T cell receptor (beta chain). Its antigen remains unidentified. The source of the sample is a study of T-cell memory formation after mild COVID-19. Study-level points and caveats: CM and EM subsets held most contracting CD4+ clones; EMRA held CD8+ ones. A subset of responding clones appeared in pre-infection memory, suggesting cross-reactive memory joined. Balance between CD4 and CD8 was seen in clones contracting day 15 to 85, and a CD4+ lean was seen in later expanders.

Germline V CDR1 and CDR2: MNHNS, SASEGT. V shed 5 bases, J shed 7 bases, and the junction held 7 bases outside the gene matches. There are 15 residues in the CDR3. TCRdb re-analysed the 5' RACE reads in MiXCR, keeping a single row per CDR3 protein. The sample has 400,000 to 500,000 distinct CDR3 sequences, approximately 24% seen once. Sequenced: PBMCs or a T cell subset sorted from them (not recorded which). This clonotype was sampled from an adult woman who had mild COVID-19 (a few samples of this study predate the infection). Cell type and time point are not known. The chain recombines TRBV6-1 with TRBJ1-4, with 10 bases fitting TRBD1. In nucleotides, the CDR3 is TGTGCCAGCAGTCCCTGGACAGGGGGGTCTGAAAAACTGTTTTTT. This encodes CASSPWTGGSEKLFF.